The 3 T cell receptor beta chains below come from one sample, sequenced in a study of blood T cells in healthy people across ages. The authors ran a second PCR of about 6 to 12 cycles using a sample-barcoded 5' primer and a J-beta primer mix. MiXCR was run by TCRdb on the 5' RACE reads, yielding one entry per CDR3 protein. The table records more than 650,000 distinct CDR3 sequences, approximately 55% of them present only once. The sequenced material came from blood. The receptors derive from a man of 80 years or more in good health.

A few counts support this clonotype. The gene calls are TRBV6-1 and TRBJ2-4; D not resolved. This CDR3 contains 14 residues. V was shortened by 8 bases and J by 3 bases, with 14 bases between the two germline ends. CDR1 is MNHNS, CDR2 SASEGT, per germline. The DNA for the CDR3 is TGTGCCAGCCGACGATTGGGAAGCAAAAACATTCAGTACTTC. It translates to CASRRLGSKNIQYF.

This clonotype was picked up a small number of times. V gene TRBV20-1 combines with J gene TRBJ2-7, with 9 bases aligning to TRBD2. Germline CDR1 reads DFQATT; CDR2 reads SNEGSKA (reference sequence). This CDR3 region has 17 residues. Germline trimming cut 0 bases from V and 3 bases from J; bases unmatched to any gene: 12. CDR3: CSARDSFTSGLGYEQYF. CDR3 coding DNA: TGCAGTGCTAGAGATTCCTTTACTAGCGGGTTGGGCTACGAGCAGTACTTC.

On this clonotype: At one of its ends the junction is not consistent with the germline gene, which may arise from a read error. The DNA for the CDR3 is TGTGCCAGCAACTTAGGGCTAGCGGGATACAATGAGCAGTTCTTC. It translates to CASNLGLAGYNEQFF. The chain carries TRBV7-7 and TRBJ2-1; 9 nucleotides line up with TRBD2. The CDR3 has 15 residues. Germline V gene lookup returns CDR1 SSHAT and CDR2 FNYEAQ (reference sequence).